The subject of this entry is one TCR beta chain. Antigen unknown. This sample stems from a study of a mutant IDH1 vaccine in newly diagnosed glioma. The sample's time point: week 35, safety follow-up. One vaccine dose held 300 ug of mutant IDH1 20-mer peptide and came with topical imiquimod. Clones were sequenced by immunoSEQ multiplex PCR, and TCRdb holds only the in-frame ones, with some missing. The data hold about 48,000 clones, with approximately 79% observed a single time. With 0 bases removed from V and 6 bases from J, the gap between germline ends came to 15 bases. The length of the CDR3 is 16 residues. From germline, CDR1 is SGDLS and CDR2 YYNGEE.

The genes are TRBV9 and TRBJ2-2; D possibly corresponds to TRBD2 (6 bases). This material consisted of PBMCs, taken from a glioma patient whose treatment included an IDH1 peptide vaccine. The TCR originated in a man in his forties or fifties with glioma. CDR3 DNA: TGTGCCAGCAGCGTAGCTGCGGGACCGGTGTCCGGGGAGCTGTTTTTT. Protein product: CASSVAAGPVSGELFF. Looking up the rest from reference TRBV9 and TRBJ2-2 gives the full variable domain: DSGVTQTPKHLITATGQRVTLRCSPRSGDLSVYWYQQSLDQGLQFLIQYYNGEERAKGNILERFSAQQFPDLHSELNLSSLELGDSALYFCASSVAAGPVSGELFFGEGSRLTVL.